This TCR beta chain was obtained from a study of somatic mutations in cytotoxic T cells in rheumatoid arthritis. With 6 bases removed from V and 0 bases from J, the gap between germline ends came to 5 bases. This CDR3 comprises 12 residues. Germline assignment: CDR1 MNHNY and CDR2 SVGAGI (reference sequence). Notes on the study in general: For patients with rheumatoid arthritis, CD8+ clonality went up with age, while healthy controls showed no such change.

This clone has a handful of counts. The target antigen is unknown. TCRdb keeps only in-frame clones here, not all; method: immunoSEQ multiplex PCR. The data contain about 19,000 clones, around 85% of them singletons. This TCR was sampled from a woman in her thirties or forties with rheumatoid arthritis. The chain carries TRBV6-6 and TRBJ1-1; D not certain. Sample: CD8+ T cells sorted from blood. The CDR3 loop reads CASSHLNTEAFF. The CDR3 nucleotides are TGTGCCAGCAGCCATCTGAACACTGAAGCTTTCTTT.